What follows are 22 T cell receptor beta chains derived from one specimen sequenced in a study of beta chain features in type 1 diabetes. Of the isolated RNA, all was reverse transcribed, and so the sequenced material was expressed TCRB transcripts. The protocol was immunoSEQ multiplex PCR, while the TCRdb copy is restricted to in-frame clones and leaves out a portion. The sample comprises fewer than 550,000 clones, approximately 10% of which are singletons, and 0.045% to 0.05% rests with the top ten. The sample comprised naive CD4+ T cells from blood. Every receptor here comes from a woman younger than 35 in good health.

This clone was detected a few times. This specimen includes other DNA sequences encoding the same CDR3. V and J are TRBV18 and TRBJ2-2; D is undetermined. Germline V gene data show CDR1 as KGHSH and CDR2 as LQKENI. V was cut by 3 bases and J by 3 bases, with 5 bases left in between. The CDR3 spans 13 residues. The CDR3 loop reads CASSPLDTGELFF. The CDR3 DNA reads as TGTGCCAGCTCACCCCTGGACACCGGGGAGCTGTTTTTT.

The rearrangement joins TRBV28 to TRBJ2-2; 9 positions match TRBD1. Germline CDR1 and CDR2: MDHEN and SYDVKM. Trimming took 5 bases from V and 4 from J; bases not matched to a gene: 5. The CDR3 is made up of 15 amino acids. The CDR3: CASSPRTGATGELFF. The DNA of the CDR3 is TGTGCCAGCAGTCCAAGGACAGGGGCCACCGGGGAGCTGTTTTTT.

Only a few counts were recorded for this clone. J is TRBJ2-5 and V is TRBV2; D might be TRBD1 (6 bases). Germline V lookup: CDR1 SNHLY, CDR2 FYNNEI. CDR3 size: 14 residues. Trimming stripped 7 bases from V and 5 bases from J, with 17 bases between. The CDR3 nucleotides are TGTGCCAGCATGCAGGGGTCCGGCGGGGAGACCCAGTACTTC. Translated, it gives CASMQGSGGETQYF.

This clone was detected only a few times. This sequence joins TRBV29-1 and TRBJ1-1, with 9 positions matching TRBD1. The germline V gene encodes CDR1 SQVTM and CDR2 ANQGSEA. After removal of 7 bases from V and 0 bases from J, the junction contained 6 bases not matched to a gene. CDR3 length: 14 amino acids. In DNA form, the CDR3 reads TGCAGCGCCCTGGACAGGGGAATGAACACTGAAGCTTTCTTT. Protein: CSALDRGMNTEAFF.

This clone occurred a few times. This rearrangement joins TRBV4-2 to TRBJ2-1, with D perhaps TRBD1 (5 bases). Germline assignment: CDR1 LGHNA and CDR2 YNFKEQ. Trimming cost V 5 bases and J 9 bases, with 23 bases left between them. This CDR3 has 16 amino acids. The CDR3 DNA reads as TGTGCCAGCAGCTCCCTGGGGCTAGGTTCGATGGGTGAGCAGTTCTTC. It translates to CASSSLGLGSMGEQFF.

This clone came up a few times. CDR3 nucleotide sequence: TGTGCCAGCAGCCCTCACAGGGATCGAGATGAAAAACTGTTTTTT. Its translation: CASSPHRDRDEKLFF. The chain uses TRBV7-9 and TRBJ1-4, with a tentative D call TRBD1 (6 bases). The CDR3 spans 15 residues. Trimming took 5 bases from V and 6 from J, leaving 16 bases between them. Germline CDR1 and CDR2: SEHNR and FQNEAQ (reference sequence).

This clone was seen only a few times. The V gene is TRBV28, the J gene TRBJ2-7, with D uncertain. This CDR3 comprises 12 residues. Between the trimmed V and J ends, which lost 9 bases and 4 bases, there was a span of 13 bases. Per the germline V gene, CDR1 is MDHEN and CDR2 is SYDVKM. DNA for the CDR3: TGTGCCAGTTCAAGGTTGGGGTACGAGCAGTACGTC. This encodes CASSRLGYEQYV.

CDR3 in amino acids: CAWSPRRGLAQETQYF. Here the CDR3 DNA reads TGTGCCTGGAGTCCACGGCGGGGACTAGCACAAGAGACCCAGTACTTC. The chain uses TRBV30 and TRBJ2-5; 9 bases align to TRBD2. Trimming removed 2 bases from V and 2 bases from J; junction bases left unmatched: 9. CDR3 length equals 16 residues. Germline CDR1 reads GTSNPN; CDR2 reads SVGIG (reference sequence).

J is TRBJ2-5 and V is TRBV21-1; TRBD1 is the table's D call and was not checked against the DNA. TRBV21-1 is deemed a pseudogene. The length of the CDR3 is 14 residues. The CDR3 DNA sequence: TGTGCCAGCAGCCCTACGGGGGACAGAGAGACCCAGTACTTC. Residues: CASSPTGDRETQYF.

The chain has TRBV7-9 and TRBJ1-2; 9 bases are shared with TRBD1. Germline lookup yields CDR1 SEHNR and CDR2 FQNEAQ (reference sequence). J gave up 4 bases and V 2 bases, and 11 bases lay outside the gene matches. CDR3 length: 17 residues. The CDR3 region has the DNA TGTGCCAGCAGCTTAAGGGGACAGGGAACCCCATTCTATGGCTACACCTTC. This sequence encodes CASSLRGQGTPFYGYTF.

The genes are TRBV29-1 and TRBJ2-6; no reliable D call. Germline V CDR1 and CDR2: SQVTM, ANQGSEA. CDR3 size: 12 residues. The CDR3 loop reads CSSRAGANVLTF. The CDR3 DNA is TGCAGTAGTAGGGCTGGGGCCAACGTCCTGACTTTC.

J is TRBJ1-5 and V is TRBV30; D is unclear. The V and J ends lost 3 bases and 3 bases respectively, with 15 bases between them. From germline, CDR1 is GTSNPN and CDR2 SVGIG (reference sequence). The CDR3 is 15 amino acids. Here the CDR3 DNA reads TGTGCCTGGAGGGCAGAAAAGGGATTCAATCAGCCCCAGCATTTT. Amino acid sequence: CAWRAEKGFNQPQHF. The full variable domain, in which reference TRBV30 and TRBJ1-5 provide the parts outside the CDR3, is SQTIHQWPATLVQPVGSPLSLECTVEGTSNPNLYWYRQAAGRGLQLLFYSVGIGQISSEVPQNLSASRPQDRQFILSSKKLLLSDSGFYLCAWRAEKGFNQPQHFGDGTRLSIL.

This chain connects TRBV2 to TRBJ2-2; 8 bases are a match to TRBD1. Germline V gene lookup returns CDR1 SNHLY and CDR2 FYNNEI. The CDR3 is made up of 14 amino acids. Losses at the gene ends were 6 bases for V and 3 bases for J; bases not matched to a gene: 3. The CDR3 loop is CASRDREYTGELFF. The CDR3 region has the DNA TGTGCCAGCAGGGACAGGGAGTACACCGGGGAGCTGTTTTTT.

The table lists this clone with many counts. This chain uses TRBV13 with TRBJ2-1; TRBD1 matches at 8 bases. Germline V gives CDR1 PRHDT, CDR2 FYEKMQ (reference sequence). The CDR3 has 13 residues. J lost 10 bases, V lost 6 bases, and 8 bases had no gene match. The CDR3 sequence is CASSDKDRDEQFF. In nucleotides, the CDR3 is TGTGCCAGCAGTGATAAGGACAGGGACGAGCAGTTCTTC.

V gene TRBV5-6 combines with J gene TRBJ1-2; tentative D call: TRBD1 (5 bases). V dropped 2 bases and J dropped 4 bases, with 9 bases sitting between them. Germline V CDR1 and CDR2: SGHDT, YYEEEE. The CDR3 loop spans 13 amino acids. The chain's CDR3 is CASSFGAVYGYTF. The CDR3 region has the DNA TGTGCCAGCAGCTTCGGGGCAGTCTATGGCTACACCTTC.

The CDR3 spells CASSEHRDRGLFF. CDR3 coding DNA: TGTGCCAGCAGCGAGCACCGGGACAGGGGGCTGTTTTTT. The chain has TRBV7-3 and TRBJ2-2; TRBD1 aligns across 10 bases. The CDR3 covers 13 residues. The germline V gene encodes CDR1 SGHTA and CDR2 FQGTGA. V shed 5 bases, J shed 13 bases, and the junction held 7 bases outside the gene matches.

This clone was detected only a few times. CDR3 in DNA: TGCAGCGTCCCCAGGACAGGGAAGGCCGGAATCTATGGCACAGATACGCAGTATTTT. Amino acid sequence: CSVPRTGKAGIYGTDTQYF. The chain employs TRBV29-1 and TRBJ2-3; 8 nucleotides match TRBD1. The ends lost 6 bases at V and 1 base at J; junction bases unmatched: 21. Germline lookup yields CDR1 SQVTM and CDR2 ANQGSEA. The CDR3 totals 19 residues.

This clone has a handful of counts. The chain joins TRBV12-5 to TRBJ2-3, with TRBD2 matching over 10 bases. In germline, CDR1 is LGHNT, CDR2 FRNRAP. J gave up 1 base and V 5 bases, and 0 bases lay outside the gene matches. This CDR3 region has 14 residues. The CDR3, as DNA: TGTGCTAGTGGTGGGACTAGCGGCACAGATACGCAGTATTTT. Amino acids: CASGGTSGTDTQYF.

This clone was observed a handful of times. This same CDR3 is encoded by further DNA sequences in the sample. The CDR3 loop reads CASSLGSADTQYF. The CDR3 DNA reads TGTGCCAGCAGCTTGGGTAGCGCAGATACGCAGTATTTT. This rearrangement joins TRBV7-2 to TRBJ2-3; TRBD2 might be the D (5 bases). The CDR3 is 13 amino acids. The germline V gene encodes CDR1 SGHTA and CDR2 FQGNSA. Trimming removed 3 bases at V and 4 bases at J, with 8 bases between.

J is TRBJ2-3 and V is TRBV10-3, with a tentative D call TRBD1 (5 bases). From germline, CDR1 is ENHRY and CDR2 SYGVKD. Trimming left V 4 bases short and J 0 bases short, with 11 bases between. The CDR3 spans 15 residues. CDR3 bases: TGTGCCATCAGTGGGGCAGGGAAAAGCACAGATACGCAGTATTTT. Its protein is CAISGAGKSTDTQYF.

This clone was seen a handful of times. This chain joins TRBV28 and TRBJ1-2; TRBD1 agrees at 11 bases. With V trimmed by 5 bases and J by 8 bases, 4 bases remained unmatched. CDR3 size: 13 residues. Germline V gives CDR1 MDHEN, CDR2 SYDVKM. The CDR3 coding sequence is TGTGCCAGCAGTCCCCGGACAGGGGGCGGCTACACCTTC. This translates into CASSPRTGGGYTF.

This clone was counted a few times. The gene calls are TRBV6-1 and TRBJ2-1, with 7 bases aligning to TRBD1. J was trimmed by 15 bases and V by 9 bases; bases with no gene match: 14. The CDR3 sequence is 12 residues long. CDR1 is MNHNS, CDR2 SASEGT, per germline. The CDR3 spells CASRITGDVWFF. As DNA, the CDR3 is TGTGCCAGTAGGATTACAGGGGACGTTTGGTTCTTC.